This TCR beta chain was captured by sequencing in a study of shared clonotypes between healthy human individuals. Study outcomes and limitations: Estimated clonotype richness was generally higher in naive than memory subsets.

All donors qualified as healthy HIV-negative adults and had experienced no recent acute infections or vaccinations. Deep-level running was used for the assay. The assay was immunoSEQ multiplex PCR, and TCRdb's table has in-frame clones only and misses some. Found here are around 240,000 clones, under 80% of them singletons; the top ten hold around 10%. To note about this clone: What it recognizes is unknown.

V was shortened by 0 bases and J by 6 bases, with 9 bases between the two germline ends. The V gene's germline CDR1 is SGHRS and CDR2 YFSETQ. This CDR3 is built from 14 residues. This receptor was identified in a man between 25 and 39 years old in good health. The gene calls are TRBV5-1 and TRBJ2-2; D is unclear. The sequenced material came from memory CD4+ T cells sorted from blood. Subset of the sample: CD45RA-negative fraction. CDR3 sequence: CASSLGPESGELFF. CDR3 bases: TGCGCCAGCAGCTTGGGACCGGAGTCCGGGGAGCTGTTTTTT.